The 5 T cell receptor beta chains below come from one sample, sequenced in a study of blood T cell repertoires in COVID-19. Only in-frame clones appear in the TCRdb table, and some are missing; sequencing was by immunoSEQ multiplex PCR. The sample lists over 70,000 clones, about 80% seen once, with 6.5% to 9% in the top ten. Sequenced sample: peripheral blood. All receptors come from a man between 65 and 85 years old with acute or convalescent COVID-19.

Points on this clone: Other nucleotide sequences from this sample produce the same CDR3. The V gene is TRBV5-1, the J gene TRBJ1-1; the D gene is possibly TRBD1 (5 bases). Germline CDR1 reads SGHRS; CDR2 reads YFSETQ. V lost 3 bases and J lost 2, with 14 bases in between. The CDR3 has 15 amino acids. The CDR3 DNA reads TGCGCCAGCAGCTCCAGTGGAGACAGAAACACTGAAGCTTTCTTT. Encoded protein: CASSSSGDRNTEAFF.

This clone was seen once. The chain recombines TRBV10-3 with TRBJ2-2; D gene unclear. The CDR3 sequence is 12 residues long. V shed 2 bases and J shed 7 bases, with 5 bases lying between them. CDR1 ENHRY and CDR2 SYGVKD come from the germline V gene. The CDR3 spells CAISEGGGELFF. The CDR3 region has the DNA TGTGCCATCAGTGAGGGCGGCGGGGAGCTGTTTTTT.

In regard to this clone: Distinct nucleotide sequences in the sample also encode this CDR3. The CDR3 protein is CASSFRGLGTEAFF. CDR3 coding DNA: TGCGCCAGCAGCTTCAGGGGGCTAGGCACTGAAGCTTTCTTT. The chain recombines TRBV5-1 with TRBJ1-1, with 8 nucleotides matching TRBD1. Germline CDR1 reads SGHRS; CDR2 reads YFSETQ. CDR3 length equals 14 residues. The trim removed 2 bases at V and 4 bases at J, leaving 4 bases unmatched.

Only one count was recorded for this clone. The gene calls are TRBV10-2 and TRBJ1-3, with 10 bases fitting TRBD1. The V gene's germline CDR1 is WSHSY and CDR2 SAAADI. With 7 bases clipped from V and 2 bases from J, the junction kept 5 bases outside the gene matches. The CDR3 covers 15 residues. CDR3 nucleotide sequence: TGCGCCAGCATGTTAGACAGGGGGCCTGGAAACACCATATATTTT. Translated: CASMLDRGPGNTIYF.

J is TRBJ1-4 and V is TRBV7-9; 7 nucleotides align to TRBD1. This CDR3 has 17 amino acids. Germline V lookup: CDR1 SEHNR, CDR2 FQNEAQ (reference sequence). The J segment lost 0 bases and the V segment lost 5 bases, leaving 9 bases of the junction unmatched. The DNA for the CDR3 is TGTGCCAGCAGCCTCCCCGGACAGGACCCAACTAATGAAAAACTGTTTTTT. This gives the protein CASSLPGQDPTNEKLFF.